This T cell receptor (beta chain) was documented in a study of blood T cell repertoires in COVID-19. In the source study's methods: The authors estimated nucleated cell counts from reference gene primer amplification. Sequenced by immunoSEQ multiplex PCR; TCRdb stores in-frame clones only, minus some. The D gene and trimming were derived from the DNA, and the V and J assignments and clone size from that table. Among about 350,000 clones listed, about 91% were seen once. The germline gives CDR1 SEHNR, CDR2 FQNEAQ (reference sequence). V lost 3 bases, J lost 4 bases, and 6 bases stayed unmatched. This CDR3 has 15 amino acids.

Source material: peripheral blood. This TCR came from a man aged 25-45 years with COVID-19, enrolled during active disease. J is TRBJ1-1 and V is TRBV7-9; 9 bases agree with TRBD1. CDR3 residues: CASSLGQGVSTEAFF. CDR3 DNA sequence: TGTGCCAGCAGCTTGGGACAGGGAGTTAGCACTGAAGCTTTCTTT.